This T cell receptor (beta chain) emerged from a study of shared clonotypes between healthy human individuals. TCRdb keeps only in-frame clones here, not all; method: immunoSEQ multiplex PCR. The data hold 950,000 to 1,100,000 clones, with approximately 80% observed a single time. Germline V CDR1 and CDR2: LNHDA, SQIVND (reference sequence). The CDR3 runs to 14 residues. Trimming left V 5 bases short and J 0 bases short, with 10 bases between. Sample: memory CD4+ T cells from PBMCs. Subset denoted: CD45RA-negative fraction. The receptor was isolated from a young man in good health. Some clones in this sample may be carry-over from other donors' samples. V and J are TRBV19 and TRBJ1-2; D unresolved. The CDR3 region is CASSVRSSNYGYTF. The CDR3 nucleotides are TGTGCCAGTAGTGTCCGAAGTTCTAACTATGGCTACACCTTC. The complete variable domain, with remaining parts taken from reference TRBV19 and TRBJ1-2, reads DGGITQSPKYLFRKEGQNVTLSCEQNLNHDAMYWYRQDPGQGLRLIYYSQIVNDFQKGDIAEGYSVSREKKESFPLTVTSAQKNPTAFYLCASSVRSSNYGYTFGSGTRLTVV.